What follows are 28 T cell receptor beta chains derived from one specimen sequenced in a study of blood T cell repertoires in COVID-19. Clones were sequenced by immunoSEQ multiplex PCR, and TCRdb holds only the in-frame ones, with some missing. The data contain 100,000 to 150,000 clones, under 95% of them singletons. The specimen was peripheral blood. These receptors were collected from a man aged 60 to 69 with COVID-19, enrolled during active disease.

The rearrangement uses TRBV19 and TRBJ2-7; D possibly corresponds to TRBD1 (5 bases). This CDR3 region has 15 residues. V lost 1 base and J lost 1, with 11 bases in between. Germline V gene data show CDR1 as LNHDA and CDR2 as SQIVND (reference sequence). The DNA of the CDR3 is TGTGCCAGTAGTATAGGGGCAGGGAAGTCCTACGAGCAGTACTTC. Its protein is CASSIGAGKSYEQYF.

The CDR3 loop is CSVQVLEDSPLHF. The CDR3 coding sequence is TGCAGCGTCCAAGTATTGGAGGATTCACCCCTCCACTTT. This rearrangement joins TRBV29-1 to TRBJ1-6; D is undetermined. CDR1 SQVTM and CDR2 ANQGSEA come from the germline V gene. This CDR3 is 13 amino acids long. Trimming removed 6 bases at V and 8 bases at J, with 14 bases between.

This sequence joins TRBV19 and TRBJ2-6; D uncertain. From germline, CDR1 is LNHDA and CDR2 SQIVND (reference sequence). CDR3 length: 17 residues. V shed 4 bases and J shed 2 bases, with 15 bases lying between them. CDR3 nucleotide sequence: TGTGCCAGTAGTAGTGTGAAGAACTTAGCTGGGGCCAACGTCCTGACTTTC. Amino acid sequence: CASSSVKNLAGANVLTF.

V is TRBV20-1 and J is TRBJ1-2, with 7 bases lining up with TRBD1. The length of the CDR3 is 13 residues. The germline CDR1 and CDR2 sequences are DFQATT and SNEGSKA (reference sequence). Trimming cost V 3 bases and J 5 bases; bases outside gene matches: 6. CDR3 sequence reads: CSASSGTAYGYTF. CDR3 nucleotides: TGCAGTGCTAGTTCGGGGACAGCTTATGGCTACACCTTC.

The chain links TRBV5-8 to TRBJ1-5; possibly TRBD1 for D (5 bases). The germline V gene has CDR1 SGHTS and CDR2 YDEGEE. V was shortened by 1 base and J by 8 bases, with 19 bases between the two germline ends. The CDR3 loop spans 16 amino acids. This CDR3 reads CASSLSRQSKGEPQHF. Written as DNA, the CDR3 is TGTGCCAGCAGCTTGAGTAGACAGTCAAAAGGGGAGCCCCAGCATTTT.

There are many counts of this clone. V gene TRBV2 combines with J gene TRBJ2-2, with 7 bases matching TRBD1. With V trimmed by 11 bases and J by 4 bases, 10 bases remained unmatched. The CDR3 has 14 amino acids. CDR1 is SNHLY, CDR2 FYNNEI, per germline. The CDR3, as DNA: TGTGCCTCATTTCGGGACAGAACCACCGGGGAGCTGTTTTTT. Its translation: CASFRDRTTGELFF.

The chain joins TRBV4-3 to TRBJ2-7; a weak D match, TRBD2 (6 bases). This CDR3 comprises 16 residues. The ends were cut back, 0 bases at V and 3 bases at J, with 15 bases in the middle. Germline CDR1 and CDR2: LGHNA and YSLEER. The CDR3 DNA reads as TGCGCCAGCAGCCAAGATGTCCGGGACTTCTTCTACGAGCAGTACTTC. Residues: CASSQDVRDFFYEQYF.

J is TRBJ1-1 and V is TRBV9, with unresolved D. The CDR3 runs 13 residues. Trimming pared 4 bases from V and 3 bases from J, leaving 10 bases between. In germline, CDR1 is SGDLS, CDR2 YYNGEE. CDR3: CASSLVEDTEAFF. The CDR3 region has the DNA TGTGCCAGCAGCCTAGTAGAGGACACTGAAGCTTTCTTT.

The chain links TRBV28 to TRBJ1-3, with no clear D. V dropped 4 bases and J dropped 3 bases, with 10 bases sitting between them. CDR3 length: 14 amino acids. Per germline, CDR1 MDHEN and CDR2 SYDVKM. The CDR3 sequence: CASSWSRGGNTIYF. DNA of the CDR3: TGTGCCAGCAGTTGGTCGCGGGGTGGAAACACCATATATTTT.

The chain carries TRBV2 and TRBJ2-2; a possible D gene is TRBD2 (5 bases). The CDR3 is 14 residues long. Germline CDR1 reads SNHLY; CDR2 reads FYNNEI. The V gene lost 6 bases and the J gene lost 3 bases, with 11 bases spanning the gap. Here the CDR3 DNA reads TGTGCCAGCAGCCGGACTGATTACACCGGGGAGCTGTTTTTT. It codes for CASSRTDYTGELFF. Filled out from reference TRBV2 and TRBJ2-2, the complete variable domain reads EPEVTQTPSHQVTQMGQEVILRCVPISNHLYFYWYRQILGQKVEFLVSFYNNEISEKSEIFDDQFSVERPDGSNFTLKIRSTKLEDSAMYFCASSRTDYTGELFFGEGSRLTVL.

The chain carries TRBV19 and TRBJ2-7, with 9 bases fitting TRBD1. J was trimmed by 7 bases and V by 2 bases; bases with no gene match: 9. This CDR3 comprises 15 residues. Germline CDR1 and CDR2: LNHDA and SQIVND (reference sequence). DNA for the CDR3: TGTGCCAGTAGTATACATCAACAGGGGGCGAGGGAGCAGTACTTC. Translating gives CASSIHQQGAREQYF.

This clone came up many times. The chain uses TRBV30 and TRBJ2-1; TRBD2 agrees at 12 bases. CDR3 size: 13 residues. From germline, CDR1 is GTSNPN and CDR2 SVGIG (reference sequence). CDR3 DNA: TGTGCTTGGGGACTAGCGGGCGGGAATGAGCAGTTCTTC. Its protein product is CAWGLAGGNEQFF.

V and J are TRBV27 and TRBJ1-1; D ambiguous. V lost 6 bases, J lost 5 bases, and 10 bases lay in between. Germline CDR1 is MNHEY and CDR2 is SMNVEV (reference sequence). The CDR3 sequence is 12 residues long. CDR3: CASSRAGTEAFF. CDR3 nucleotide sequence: TGTGCCAGCAGCCGTGCGGGAACTGAAGCTTTCTTT.

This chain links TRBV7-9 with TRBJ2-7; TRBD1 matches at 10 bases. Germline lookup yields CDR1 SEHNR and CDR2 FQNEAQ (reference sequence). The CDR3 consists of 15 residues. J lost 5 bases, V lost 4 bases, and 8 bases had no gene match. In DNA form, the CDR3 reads TGTGCCAGCAGCTACCGGACAGGGGGAGGGGACGAGCAGTACTTC. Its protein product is CASSYRTGGGDEQYF.

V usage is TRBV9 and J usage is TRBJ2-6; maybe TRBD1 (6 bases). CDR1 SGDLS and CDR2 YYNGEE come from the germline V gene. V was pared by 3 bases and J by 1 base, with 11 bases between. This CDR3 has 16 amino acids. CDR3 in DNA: TGTGCCAGCAGCGCTTCAACAGGGTCTGGGGCCAACGTCCTGACTTTC. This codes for CASSASTGSGANVLTF.

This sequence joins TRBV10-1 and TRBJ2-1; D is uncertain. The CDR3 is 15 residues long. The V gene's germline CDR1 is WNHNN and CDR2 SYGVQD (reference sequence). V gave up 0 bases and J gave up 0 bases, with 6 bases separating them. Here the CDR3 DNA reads TGCGCCAGCAGTGAGTCATCCCGCTCCTACAATGAGCAGTTCTTC. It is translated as CASSESSRSYNEQFF.

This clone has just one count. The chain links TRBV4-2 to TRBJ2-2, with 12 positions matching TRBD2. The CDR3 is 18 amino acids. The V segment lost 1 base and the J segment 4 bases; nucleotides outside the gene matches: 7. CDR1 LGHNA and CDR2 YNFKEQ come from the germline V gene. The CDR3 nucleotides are TGTGCCAGCAGCCAAGGTAGACTAGCGGGGGCGGGCACCGGGGAGCTGTTTTTT. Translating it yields CASSQGRLAGAGTGELFF.

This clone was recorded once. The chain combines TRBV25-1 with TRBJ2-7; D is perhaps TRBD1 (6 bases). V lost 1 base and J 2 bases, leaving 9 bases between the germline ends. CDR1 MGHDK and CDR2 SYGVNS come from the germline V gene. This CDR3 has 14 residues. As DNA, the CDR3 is TGTGCCAGCAGTGAATCGAGGGGGACCTACGAGCAGTACTTC. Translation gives CASSESRGTYEQYF.

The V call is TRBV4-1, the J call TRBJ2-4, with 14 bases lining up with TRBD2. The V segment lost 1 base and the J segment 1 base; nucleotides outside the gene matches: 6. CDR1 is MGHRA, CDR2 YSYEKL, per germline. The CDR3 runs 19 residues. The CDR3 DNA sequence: TGCGCCAGCAGCCAAGGGGGACTAGCGGGAGATGGGGCCAAAAACATTCAGTACTTC. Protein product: CASSQGGLAGDGAKNIQYF.

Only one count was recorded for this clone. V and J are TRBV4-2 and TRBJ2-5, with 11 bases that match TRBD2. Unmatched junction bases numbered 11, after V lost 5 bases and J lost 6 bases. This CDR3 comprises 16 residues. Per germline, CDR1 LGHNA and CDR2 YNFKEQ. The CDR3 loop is CASSSLAGGAEKTQYF. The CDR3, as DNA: TGTGCCAGCAGCTCGCTAGCGGGAGGAGCTGAGAAGACCCAGTACTTC.

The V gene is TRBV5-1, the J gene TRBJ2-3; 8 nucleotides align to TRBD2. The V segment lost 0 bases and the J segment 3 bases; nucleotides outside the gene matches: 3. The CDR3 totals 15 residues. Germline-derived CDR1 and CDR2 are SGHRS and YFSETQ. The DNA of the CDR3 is TGCGCCAGCAGCTTGGAACTAGCGGTTACAGATACGCAGTATTTT. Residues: CASSLELAVTDTQYF. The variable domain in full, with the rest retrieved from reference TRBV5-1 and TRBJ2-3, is KAGVTQTPRYLIKTRGQQVTLSCSPISGHRSVSWYQQTPGQGLQFLFEYFSETQRNKGNFPGRFSGRQFSNSRSEMNVSTLELGDSALYLCASSLELAVTDTQYFGPGTRLTVL.

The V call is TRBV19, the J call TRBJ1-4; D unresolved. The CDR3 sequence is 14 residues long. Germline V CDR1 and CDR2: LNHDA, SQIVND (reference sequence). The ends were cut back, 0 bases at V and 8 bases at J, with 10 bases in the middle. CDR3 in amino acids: CASSIDGEGEKLFF. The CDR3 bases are TGTGCCAGTAGTATAGACGGAGAAGGCGAAAAACTGTTTTTT.

The CDR3 loop is CASSRTGDVNTEAFF. Here the CDR3 DNA reads TGTGCCAGCAGCAGGACAGGAGACGTGAACACTGAAGCTTTCTTT. V and J are TRBV25-1 and TRBJ1-1, with 7 bases identical to TRBD1. The V segment lost 6 bases and the J segment 0 bases; nucleotides outside the gene matches: 7. The germline gives CDR1 MGHDK, CDR2 SYGVNS. This CDR3 region has 15 residues. The variable domain in full, completed from reference TRBV25-1 and TRBJ1-1, reads EADIYQTPRYLVIGTGKKITLECSQTMGHDKMYWYQQDPGMELHLIHYSYGVNSTEKGDLSSESTVSRIRTEHFPLTLESARPSHTSQYLCASSRTGDVNTEAFFGQGTRLTVV.

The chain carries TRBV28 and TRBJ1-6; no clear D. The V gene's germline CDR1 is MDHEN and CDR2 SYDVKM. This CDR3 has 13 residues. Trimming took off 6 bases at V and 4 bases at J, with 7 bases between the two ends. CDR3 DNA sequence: TGTGCCAGCAGCGTCACATATAATTCACCCCTCCACTTT. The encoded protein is CASSVTYNSPLHF.

The CDR3 here is CASSQEAVSESGELFF. The DNA for the CDR3 is TGCGCCAGCAGCCAAGAGGCCGTCAGCGAGAGCGGGGAGCTGTTTTTT. V and J are TRBV4-1 and TRBJ2-2; D call uncertain. The CDR3 is made up of 16 amino acids. Trimming pared 0 bases from V and 7 bases from J, leaving 15 bases between. Germline V gene lookup returns CDR1 MGHRA and CDR2 YSYEKL.

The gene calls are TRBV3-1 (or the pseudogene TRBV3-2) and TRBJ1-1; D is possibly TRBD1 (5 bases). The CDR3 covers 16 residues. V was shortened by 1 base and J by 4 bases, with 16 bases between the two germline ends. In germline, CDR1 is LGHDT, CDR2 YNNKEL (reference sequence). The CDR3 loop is CASSQVPGRGSTEAFF. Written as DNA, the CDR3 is TGTGCCAGCAGCCAAGTCCCTGGAAGGGGAAGCACTGAAGCTTTCTTT.

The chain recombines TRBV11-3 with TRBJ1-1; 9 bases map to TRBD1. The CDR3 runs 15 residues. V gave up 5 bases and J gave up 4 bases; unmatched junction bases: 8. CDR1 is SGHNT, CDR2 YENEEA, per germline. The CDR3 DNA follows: TGTGCCAGCAGCCCGGGGACAGGGAGATTCACTGAAGCTTTCTTT. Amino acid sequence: CASSPGTGRFTEAFF.

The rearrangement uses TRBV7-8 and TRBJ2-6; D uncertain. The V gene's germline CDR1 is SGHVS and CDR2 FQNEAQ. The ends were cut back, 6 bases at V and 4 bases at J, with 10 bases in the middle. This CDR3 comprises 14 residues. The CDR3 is CASRFGSGANVLTF. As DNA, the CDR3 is TGTGCCAGCAGGTTCGGGTCCGGGGCCAACGTCCTGACTTTC.